A selection of T cell receptor beta chains follows, all from one sample in a study of control samples from healthy donors and cancer patients. Profiling relied on immunoSEQ multiplex PCR, and the TCRdb table lists in-frame clones only, not all of them. The data hold over 100,000 clones, with 90% observed a single time. Sequencing used blood. These receptors originate from a human donor in good health. The donor label of this sample is uncertain. Each CDR3 is given with its conserved first and last residue. Fields, in order: CDR3 length, D gene, V gene, clone size, J gene, CDR3 DNA, CDR3 protein. The D gene is left open where the match is weak. Clone size is given for some rows only: seen once, a few or many times, or a class if the clone is expanded.

15	-	TRBV24-1	-	TRBJ1-3	TGTGCCACCAGTGATCCCCGGACAGATGGAAACACCATATATTTT	CATSDPRTDGNTIYF
13	-	TRBV3-1/TRBV3-2	-	TRBJ1-1	TGTGCCAGCAGCCCTTTGGTCAACACTGAAGCTTTCTTT	CASSPLVNTEAFF
16	TRBD2	TRBV14	-	TRBJ2-1	TGTGCCAGCAGCCCGGGACTAGCGGGGGGGGTAAATGAGCAGTTCTTC	CASSPGLAGGVNEQFF
13	-	TRBV7-3	-	TRBJ1-6	TGTGCCAGCAGCACGGGAGGGGGATCACCCCTCCACTTT	CASSTGGGSPLHF
15	TRBD1	TRBV28	-	TRBJ2-7	TGTGCCAGCAGTTTAGAGGGGACAGGTCACTACGAGCAGTACTTC	CASSLEGTGHYEQYF
15	TRBD1	TRBV6-6	-	TRBJ1-1	TGTGCCAGCAGTCCCCCGGGAGGGGGCAACACTGAAGCTTTCTTT	CASSPPGGGNTEAFF
13	TRBD1	TRBV6-5	-	TRBJ1-4	TGTGCCAGCGCAGACAGGGAGAATGAAAAACTGTTTTTT	CASADRENEKLFF
15	-	TRBV5-6	-	TRBJ1-4	TGTGCCAGCAGCTCTACCGGGATATTAAATGAAAAACTGTTTTTT	CASSSTGILNEKLFF
16	-	TRBV11-2	-	TRBJ1-6	TGTGCCAGCAGCTTAGGGGGGAATACCTATAATTCACCCCTCCACTTT	CASSLGGNTYNSPLHF
15	TRBD1	TRBV2	-	TRBJ1-1	TGTGCCAGCACTCGGCTCACACAGGGGGGGACTGAAGCTTTCTTT	CASTRLTQGGTEAFF
12	-	TRBV14	-	TRBJ2-7	TGTGCCAGCAGCCAAGTTATCTACGAGCAGTACTTC	CASSQVIYEQYF
17	TRBD1	TRBV19	once	TRBJ1-5	TGTGCCAGTAGTATGGGACAGGGGAATAGGCAACCTCGACCCCAGCATTTT	CASSMGQGNRQPRPQHF
15	TRBD2	TRBV6-5	-	TRBJ2-7	TGTGCCAGCACTAATCAAGCGGGGGGGCCCTACGAGCAGTACTTC	CASTNQAGGPYEQYF
15	TRBD1	TRBV5-1	-	TRBJ1-2	TGCGCCAGCAGCTTGGACCTTACAGGGGCGGGTGGCTACACCTTC	CASSLDLTGAGGYTF
15	TRBD1	TRBV25-1	-	TRBJ1-1	TGTGCCAGCAGTCCAATGGGACAGGGGGGGGTCGGAGCTTTCTTT	CASSPMGQGGVGAFF
18	-	TRBV10-2	-	TRBJ1-2	TGCGCCAGCAGTGAGTTGGGATTGCGACCAGGGGCGACTGGTGGCTACACCTTC	CASSELGLRPGATGGYTF
14	TRBD1	TRBV10-1	-	TRBJ2-3	TGCGCCAGCAGTGAAGACAGGGCCACAGATACGCAGTATTTT	CASSEDRATDTQYF
13	TRBD1	TRBV9	-	TRBJ2-5	TGTGCCAGCAGTCGCAGGGGGACAGAGACCCAGTACTTC	CASSRRGTETQYF
13	-	TRBV2	-	TRBJ2-5	TGTGCCAGCAGTCGTAACAGACAAGAGACCCAGTACTTC	CASSRNRQETQYF
15	-	TRBV5-1	-	TRBJ1-5	TGCGCCAGCAGCTTAACTTCAAGCAGCAATCAGCCCCAGCATTTT	CASSLTSSSNQPQHF
17	TRBD2	TRBV7-2	few	TRBJ2-1	TGTGCCAGCAGCCAGGGCCCAGCGGGGGGTTCCTACAATGAGCAGTTCTTC	CASSQGPAGGSYNEQFF
14	TRBD1	TRBV6-5	few	TRBJ1-3	TGTGCCAGCAGGGTTCGGACAGGGAGAAACACCATATATTTT	CASRVRTGRNTIYF
14	-	TRBV6-5	-	TRBJ1-5	TGTGCCAGCACACAGGAGTTTGACAATCAGCCCCAGCATTTT	CASTQEFDNQPQHF
14	-	TRBV7-9	-	TRBJ1-1	TGTGCCAGCAGCTTAGGACTTTCGCGGACTGAAGCTTTCTTT	CASSLGLSRTEAFF
17	-	TRBV5-5	-	TRBJ1-5	TGTGCCAGCAGCCTTATCGACTTCACTTATAGCAATCAGCCCCAGCATTTT	CASSLIDFTYSNQPQHF
14	-	TRBV18	-	TRBJ1-6	TGTGCCAGCTCACCGGAAGGGTTCTACTCACCCCTCCACTTT	CASSPEGFYSPLHF
18	TRBD2	TRBV3-1/TRBV3-2	-	TRBJ2-4	TGTGCCAGCAGCCAAGCCCGACCGGGACTAGTAGGCAAAAACATTCAGTACTTC	CASSQARPGLVGKNIQYF
18	-	TRBV11-2	-	TRBJ1-6	TGTGCCAGCAGCTTAAACCCTCCGCAGGGCGGCCAAGGCTCACCCCTCCACTTT	CASSLNPPQGGQGSPLHF
13	-	TRBV24-1	once	TRBJ2-1	TGTGCCACCAGTGATTCGGGACACAATGAGCAGTTCTTC	CATSDSGHNEQFF
15	TRBD1	TRBV24-1	-	TRBJ2-5	TGTGCCACCAGTGATCCGGGACAGCCTCGAGGGGCCCAGTACTTC	CATSDPGQPRGAQYF
12	-	TRBV10-3	-	TRBJ1-1	TGTGCCATCCGGGGAATGAACACTGAAGCTTTCTTT	CAIRGMNTEAFF
16	-	TRBV21-1	few	TRBJ2-6	TGTGCCAGCAGCTTCCGGACAGTCTCTGGGGCCAACGTCCTGACTTTC	CASSFRTVSGANVLTF
15	-	TRBV3-1/TRBV3-2	once	TRBJ2-2	TGTGCCAGCAGCCAAGAGGAAGTCGGCACCGGGGAGCTGTTTTTT	CASSQEEVGTGELFF
12	-	TRBV12-3/TRBV12-4	-	TRBJ1-5	TGTGCCAGCAGTTTTGGGAGTCAGCCCCAGCATTTT	CASSFGSQPQHF
13	-	TRBV7-2	-	TRBJ2-1	TGTGCCAGCAGGTTGGCAGGGATCAATGAGCAGTTCTTC	CASRLAGINEQFF
14	TRBD1	TRBV23-1	once	TRBJ1-1	TGCGCCAGCGTACAGGGGTGGAAGAACACTGAAGCTTTCTTT	CASVQGWKNTEAFF
14	-	TRBV28	-	TRBJ2-7	TGTGCCAGCACTCAAGGGACCACGGGGGAGGAGCAGTACTTC	CASTQGTTGEEQYF
11	-	TRBV28	-	TRBJ2-7	TGTGCCAGCAGTTTAAGGGAAGAGCAGTACTTC	CASSLREEQYF
11	-	TRBV5-5	few	TRBJ1-1	TGTGCCAGCAAAAGGAACACTGAAGCTTTCTTT	CASKRNTEAFF
15	-	TRBV20-1	-	TRBJ1-4	TGCAGTGCTAGTGGGGGAGGGCGCAACAATGAAAAACTGTTTTTT	CSASGGGRNNEKLFF
17	TRBD2	TRBV7-3	-	TRBJ2-5	TGTGCCAGCAGCCCCCGGGGGGGGGCCGTGAGGCAAGAGACCCAGTACTTC	CASSPRGGAVRQETQYF
16	TRBD1	TRBV5-1	-	TRBJ2-1	TGCGCCAGCAGCCTGGGACAGCAAAATTACTACAATGAGCAGTTCTTC	CASSLGQQNYYNEQFF
12	-	TRBV7-9	-	TRBJ1-5	TGTGCCAGCAGCTACGGCCGGAGGCCCCAGCATTTT	CASSYGRRPQHF
12	-	TRBV6-1	-	TRBJ2-1	TGTGCCAGCAGTGAAAACGGGGGGCGGCAGTTCTTC	CASSENGGRQFF
16	-	TRBV19	few	TRBJ1-2	TGTGCCAGTAGTATAGATCTATACAGGGTGGACTATGGCTACACCTTC	CASSIDLYRVDYGYTF
13	-	TRBV9	-	TRBJ1-1	TGTGCCAGCAGCGTAGACTGGAACACTGAAGCTTTCTTT	CASSVDWNTEAFF
15	-	TRBV5-1	-	TRBJ2-5	TGCGCCAGCAGCTTCAGACCGGGGCCCAGGGAGACCCAGTACTTC	CASSFRPGPRETQYF
16	-	TRBV28	-	TRBJ1-5	TGTGCCAGCAGTTTACGGCCCCTGTATAGCAATCAGCCCCAGCATTTT	CASSLRPLYSNQPQHF
15	-	TRBV28	-	TRBJ1-4	TGTGCCAGCAGTCGCCCGCGAGGGACTAATGAAAAACTGTTTTTT	CASSRPRGTNEKLFF
13	-	TRBV6-5	-	TRBJ2-7	TGTGCCGCAGAAGAGGACAGCTCCTACGAGCAGTACTTC	CAAEEDSSYEQYF
14	-	TRBV2	-	TRBJ1-1	TGTGCCACCCAGTATCCGGGACGGAACACTGAAGCTTTCTTT	CATQYPGRNTEAFF
17	-	TRBV12-5	-	TRBJ2-7	TGTGCTAGTGGTTTCCGCCCCCCGAGACAGAGTACCTACGAGCAGTACTTC	CASGFRPPRQSTYEQYF
17	TRBD1	TRBV4-3	-	TRBJ2-2	TGCGCCAGCAGCCAACGGGCGGACAGGGTACCGGCCGGGGAGCTGTTTTTT	CASSQRADRVPAGELFF